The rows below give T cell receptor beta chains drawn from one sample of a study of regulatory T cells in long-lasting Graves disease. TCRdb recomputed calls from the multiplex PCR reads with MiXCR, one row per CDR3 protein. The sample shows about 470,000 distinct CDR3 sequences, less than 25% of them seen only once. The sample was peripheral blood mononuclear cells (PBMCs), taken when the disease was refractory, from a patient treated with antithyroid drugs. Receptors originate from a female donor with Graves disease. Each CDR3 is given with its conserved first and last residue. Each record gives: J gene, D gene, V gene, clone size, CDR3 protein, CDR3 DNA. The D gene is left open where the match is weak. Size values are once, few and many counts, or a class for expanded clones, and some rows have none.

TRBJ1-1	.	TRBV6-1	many	CASSEVGTPAEAFF	TGTGCCAGCAGTGAAGTCGGGACACCCGCGGAAGCTTTCTTT
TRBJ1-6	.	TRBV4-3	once	CASSPGTGLNSPLHF	TGCGCCAGCAGCCCCGGAACAGGGCTGAATTCACCCCTCCACTTT
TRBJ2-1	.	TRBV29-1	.	CSVGTGGNEQFF	TGCAGCGTTGGAACTGGCGGCAATGAGCAGTTCTTC
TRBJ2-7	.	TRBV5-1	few	CASSLQGPPSSYEQYF	TGCGCCAGCAGCTTGCAGGGCCCGCCGAGCTCCTACGAGCAGTACTTC
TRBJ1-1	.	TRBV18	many	CASSPILSLMNTEAFF	TGTGCCAGCTCACCCATTCTTAGTCTGATGAACACTGAAGCTTTCTTT
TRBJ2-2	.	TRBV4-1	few	CASSQKGSGVGTGELFF	TGCGCCAGCAGCCAGAAAGGATCAGGGGTAGGGACCGGGGAGCTGTTTTTT
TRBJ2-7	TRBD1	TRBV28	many	CASIGTGFYEQYF	TGTGCCAGCATCGGGACAGGGTTCTACGAGCAGTACTTC
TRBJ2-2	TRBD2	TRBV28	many	CASSRHTGLAAGELFF	TGTGCCAGCAGCAGACACACTGGACTAGCTGCCGGGGAGCTGTTTTTT
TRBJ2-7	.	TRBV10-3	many	CAIGSSGSYEQYF	TGTGCCATCGGTAGTAGCGGCTCCTACGAGCAGTACTTC
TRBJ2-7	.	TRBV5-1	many	CASSLGGPSYEQYF	TGCGCCAGCAGCTTGGGCGGCCCATCCTACGAGCAGTACTTC
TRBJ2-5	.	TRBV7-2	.	CASSFESGQETQYF	TGTGCCAGCAGCTTCGAATCAGGGCAAGAGACCCAGTACTTC
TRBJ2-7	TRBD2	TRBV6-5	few	CASSYLGGPAYEQYF	TGTGCCAGCAGTTATCTGGGAGGGCCGGCCTACGAGCAGTACTTC
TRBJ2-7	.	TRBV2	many	CASSVISGEQYF	TGTGCCAGCAGTGTGATTTCGGGCGAGCAGTACTTC
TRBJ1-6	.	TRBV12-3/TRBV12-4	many	CASRATTGTLSPLHF	TGTGCCAGCAGGGCCACAACAGGGACACTGTCACCCCTCCACTTT
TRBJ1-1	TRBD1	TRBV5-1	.	CASSGDRGTRF	TGCGCCAGCAGCGGGGACAGGGGAACCCGCTTT
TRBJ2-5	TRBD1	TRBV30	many	CAWSEWDRVSETQYF	TGTGCCTGGAGTGAATGGGACAGGGTATCGGAGACCCAGTACTTC
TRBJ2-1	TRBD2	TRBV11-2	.	CASSPPTSGRYYNEQFF	TGTGCCAGCAGCCCCCCGACTAGCGGGAGGTATTACAATGAGCAGTTCTTC
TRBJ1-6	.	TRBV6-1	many	CASSVIGGSDNSPLHF	TGTGCCAGCAGTGTTATCGGGGGTTCGGATAATTCACCCCTCCACTTT
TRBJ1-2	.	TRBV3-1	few	CASSNQKRGVGGYTF	TGTGCCAGCAGCAACCAAAAACGAGGGGTCGGTGGCTACACCTTC
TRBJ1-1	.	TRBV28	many	CASSLWGEAEAFF	TGTGCCAGCAGTTTGTGGGGAGAGGCTGAAGCTTTCTTT
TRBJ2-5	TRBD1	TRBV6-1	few	CASSVNRGYETQYF	TGTGCCAGCAGTGTAAACAGGGGTTATGAGACCCAGTACTTC
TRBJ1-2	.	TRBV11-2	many	CASSPGLLWGYTF	TGTGCCAGCAGCCCGGGACTGCTTTGGGGCTACACCTTC
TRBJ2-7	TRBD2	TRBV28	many	CASNGAGLAYEQYF	TGTGCCAGCAACGGAGCGGGACTCGCCTACGAGCAGTACTTC
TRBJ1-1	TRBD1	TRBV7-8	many	CASSLEWGATGWNTEAFF	TGTGCCAGCAGCTTAGAATGGGGGGCGACAGGGTGGAACACTGAAGCTTTCTTT
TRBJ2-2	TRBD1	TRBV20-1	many	CSARKTGTATGELFF	TGCAGTGCCAGAAAAACCGGGACAGCAACCGGGGAGCTGTTTTTT
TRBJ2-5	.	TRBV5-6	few	CASSFGTLQETQYF	TGTGCCAGCAGCTTTGGTACACTTCAAGAGACCCAGTACTTC
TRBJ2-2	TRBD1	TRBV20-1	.	CSARDFGTANTGELFF	TGCAGTGCTAGAGATTTCGGGACAGCGAACACCGGGGAGCTGTTTTTT
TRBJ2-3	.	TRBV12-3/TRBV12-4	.	CASSFRVGTDTQYF	TGTGCCAGCAGTTTCCGGGTGGGCACAGATACGCAGTATTTT
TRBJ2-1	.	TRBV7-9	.	CASSLVSGTVYEQFF	TGTGCCAGCAGCTTAGTCAGCGGGACAGTTTATGAGCAGTTCTTC